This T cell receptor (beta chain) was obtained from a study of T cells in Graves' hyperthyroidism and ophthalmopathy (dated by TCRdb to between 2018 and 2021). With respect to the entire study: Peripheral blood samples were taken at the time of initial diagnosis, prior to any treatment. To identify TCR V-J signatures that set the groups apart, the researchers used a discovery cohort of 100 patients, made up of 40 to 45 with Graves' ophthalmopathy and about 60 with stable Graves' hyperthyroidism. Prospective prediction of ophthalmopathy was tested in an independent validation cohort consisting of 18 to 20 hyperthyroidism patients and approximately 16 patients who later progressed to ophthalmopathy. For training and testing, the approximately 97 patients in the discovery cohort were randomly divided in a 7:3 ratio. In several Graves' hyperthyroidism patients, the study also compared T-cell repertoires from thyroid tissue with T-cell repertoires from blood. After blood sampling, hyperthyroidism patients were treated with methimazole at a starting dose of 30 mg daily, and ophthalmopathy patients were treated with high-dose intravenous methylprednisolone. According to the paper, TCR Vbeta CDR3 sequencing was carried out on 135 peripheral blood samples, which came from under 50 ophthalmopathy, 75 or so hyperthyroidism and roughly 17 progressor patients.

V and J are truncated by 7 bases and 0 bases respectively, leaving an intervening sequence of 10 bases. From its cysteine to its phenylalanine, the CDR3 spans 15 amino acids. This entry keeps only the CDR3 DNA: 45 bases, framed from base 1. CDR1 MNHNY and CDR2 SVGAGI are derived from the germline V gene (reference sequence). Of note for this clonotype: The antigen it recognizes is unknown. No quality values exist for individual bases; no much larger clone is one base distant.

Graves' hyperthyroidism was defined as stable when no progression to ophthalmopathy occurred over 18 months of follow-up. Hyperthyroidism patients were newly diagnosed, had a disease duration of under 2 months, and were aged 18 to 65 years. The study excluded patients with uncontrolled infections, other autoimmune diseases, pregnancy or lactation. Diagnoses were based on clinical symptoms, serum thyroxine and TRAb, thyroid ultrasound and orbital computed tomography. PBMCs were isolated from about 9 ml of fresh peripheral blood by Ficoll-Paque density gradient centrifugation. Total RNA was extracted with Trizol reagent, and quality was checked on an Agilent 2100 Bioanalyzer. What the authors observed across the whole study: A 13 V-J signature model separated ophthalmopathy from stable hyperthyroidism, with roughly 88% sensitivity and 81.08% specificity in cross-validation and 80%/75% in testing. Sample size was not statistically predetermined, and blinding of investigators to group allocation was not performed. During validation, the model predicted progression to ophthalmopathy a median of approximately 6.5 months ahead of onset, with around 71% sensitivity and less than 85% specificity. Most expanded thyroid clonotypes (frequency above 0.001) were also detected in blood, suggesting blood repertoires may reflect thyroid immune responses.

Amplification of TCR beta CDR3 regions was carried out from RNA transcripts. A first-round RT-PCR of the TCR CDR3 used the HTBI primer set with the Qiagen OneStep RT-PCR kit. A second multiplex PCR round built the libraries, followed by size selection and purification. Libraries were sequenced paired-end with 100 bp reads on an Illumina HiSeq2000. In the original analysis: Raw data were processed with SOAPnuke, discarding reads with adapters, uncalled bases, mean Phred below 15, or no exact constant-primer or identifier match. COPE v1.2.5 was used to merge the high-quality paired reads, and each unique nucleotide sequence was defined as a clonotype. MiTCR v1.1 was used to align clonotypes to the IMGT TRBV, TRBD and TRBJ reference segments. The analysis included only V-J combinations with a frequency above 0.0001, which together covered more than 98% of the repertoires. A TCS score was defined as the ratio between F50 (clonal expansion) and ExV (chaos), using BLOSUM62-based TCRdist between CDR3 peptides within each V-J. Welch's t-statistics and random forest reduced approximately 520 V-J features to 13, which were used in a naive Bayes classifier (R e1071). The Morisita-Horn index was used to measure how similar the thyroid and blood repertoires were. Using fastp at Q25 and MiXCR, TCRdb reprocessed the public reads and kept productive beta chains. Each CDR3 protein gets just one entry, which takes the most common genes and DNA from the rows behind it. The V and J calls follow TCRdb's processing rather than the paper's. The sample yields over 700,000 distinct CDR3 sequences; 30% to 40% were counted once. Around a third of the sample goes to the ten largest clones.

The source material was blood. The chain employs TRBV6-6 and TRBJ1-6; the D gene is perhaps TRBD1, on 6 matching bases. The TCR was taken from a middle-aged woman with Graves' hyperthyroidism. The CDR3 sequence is CASITGSSYNSPLHF. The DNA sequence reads TGTGCCAGCATTACAGGGAGCTCCTATAATTCACCCCTCCACTTT.